Presented here are 30 T cell receptor beta chains from one specimen sequenced in a study of control samples from healthy donors and cancer patients. Clones were sequenced by immunoSEQ multiplex PCR, and TCRdb holds only the in-frame ones, with some missing. The sample lists roughly 100,000 clones; roughly 94% were seen once. The specimen sequenced was blood. These receptors originate from a young woman in good health.

The V and J genes are TRBV2 and TRBJ2-7, with 7 nucleotides matching TRBD1. CDR3 size: 13 residues. J lost 3 bases, V lost 4 bases, and 3 bases had no gene match. Germline CDR1 is SNHLY and CDR2 is FYNNEI. In DNA, the CDR3 is TGTGCCAGCAGTGGGGACAGACTCTACGAGCAGTACTTC. This codes for CASSGDRLYEQYF.

This clone was picked up a small number of times. The rearrangement joins TRBV2 to TRBJ1-1; D is unresolved. Germline V gives CDR1 SNHLY, CDR2 FYNNEI. The CDR3 has 11 amino acids. The ends were cut back, 5 bases at V and 3 bases at J, with 4 bases in the middle. CDR3 region: CASSHDTEAFF. The CDR3 coding sequence is TGTGCCAGCAGTCACGACACTGAAGCTTTCTTT.

This sequence joins TRBV2 and TRBJ2-4; D gene uncertain. The V gene lost 8 bases and the J gene lost 8 bases, with 7 bases spanning the gap. The CDR3 runs to 10 residues. Germline V gene sequence: CDR1 SNHLY, CDR2 FYNNEI. The CDR3 DNA sequence: TGTGCCAGCGTGGGCGACATTCAGTACTTC. It yields the protein CASVGDIQYF. The full variable domain, its missing parts supplied by reference TRBV2 and TRBJ2-4, is EPEVTQTPSHQVTQMGQEVILRCVPISNHLYFYWYRQILGQKVEFLVSFYNNEISEKSEIFDDQFSVERPDGSNFTLKIRSTKLEDSAMYFCASVGDIQYFGAGTRLSVL.

V is TRBV28 and J is TRBJ2-3; the D gene could be TRBD1 or TRBD2 (6 bases each). Germline assignment: CDR1 MDHEN and CDR2 SYDVKM. CDR3 length: 12 residues. V was cut by 3 bases and J by 14 bases, with 15 bases left in between. The CDR3 nucleotides are TGTGCCAGCAGTTTCGGGGGCAGGGAATTGTATTTT. It translates to CASSFGGRELYF.

V and J are TRBV7-9 and TRBJ1-1; D is unresolved. Trimming removed 0 bases at V and 5 bases at J, with 7 bases between. Germline V gene data show CDR1 as SEHNR and CDR2 as FQNEAQ (reference sequence). This CDR3 has 13 residues. This CDR3 is CASSLARATEAFF. CDR3 nucleotides: TGTGCCAGCAGCTTAGCTCGCGCTACTGAAGCTTTCTTT.

CDR3 DNA: TGTGCCTGGAGTCCTACAGGGGCAGTAAAGCCCCAGCATTTT. Translation: CAWSPTGAVKPQHF. The rearrangement joins TRBV30 to TRBJ1-5, with 7 bases matching TRBD1. The germline V gene encodes CDR1 GTSNPN and CDR2 SVGIG (reference sequence). CDR3 size: 14 residues. Trimming at V came to 2 bases and at J to 8 bases, leaving 9 bases not matched to a gene.

The chain uses TRBV21-1 and TRBJ1-2; TRBD1 was called by the table and not checked on the DNA. TRBV21-1 is shown as a pseudogene. This CDR3 has 14 residues. CDR3 residues: CASSKGGTNYGYTF. CDR3 DNA: TGTGCCAGCAGCAAAGGTGGCACTAACTATGGCTACACCTTC.

The J gene is TRBJ2-7, the V gene TRBV7-8; TRBD1 aligns across 7 bases. CDR3 size: 14 residues. V shed 3 bases, J shed 3 bases, and the junction held 5 bases outside the gene matches. Germline V gene data show CDR1 as SGHVS and CDR2 as FQNEAQ. This CDR3 reads CASSFEAGGYEQYF. The DNA of the CDR3 is TGTGCCAGCAGCTTCGAAGCAGGGGGCTACGAGCAGTACTTC.

This CDR3 reads CASTTGRYYEQYF. The CDR3 DNA sequence: TGTGCCAGCACTACAGGGCGTTACTACGAGCAGTACTTC. The V call is TRBV2, the J call TRBJ2-7, with a tentative D call TRBD1 (6 bases). The germline V and J ends were trimmed by 7 bases and 3 bases, with 13 bases remaining between them. Germline values: CDR1 SNHLY, CDR2 FYNNEI. The CDR3 extends over 13 amino acids.

The CDR3 here is CASSPRGPGGLIAKNIQYF. The CDR3 nucleotides are TGTGCCAGCAGCCCGAGAGGTCCCGGGGGTCTCATAGCCAAAAACATTCAGTACTTC. This chain uses TRBV7-2 with TRBJ2-4, with D tentatively TRBD2 (6 bases). The CDR3 is 19 amino acids. V lost 5 bases and J 0 bases, leaving 23 bases between the germline ends. Germline V gives CDR1 SGHTA, CDR2 FQGNSA.

This chain joins TRBV4-1 and TRBJ1-2; 9 bases fit TRBD1. CDR1 MGHRA and CDR2 YSYEKL come from the germline V gene. This CDR3 has 17 residues. The V and J ends lost 1 base and 4 bases, in that order; junction bases with no gene match: 10. CDR3 sequence (DNA): TGCGCCAGCAGCCAAGGACCCTCGGGACAGGGACCCTATGGCTACACCTTC. Translation gives CASSQGPSGQGPYGYTF.

The chain has TRBV18 and TRBJ1-5, with 7 bases matching TRBD1. CDR3 length: 16 residues. Per the germline V gene, CDR1 is KGHSH and CDR2 is LQKENI. V lost 2 bases and J lost 0; bases outside the gene matches: 4. The CDR3 DNA follows: TGTGCCAGCTCACCAGCCGGGACAGTTAGCAATCAGCCCCAGCATTTT. It specifies CASSPAGTVSNQPQHF.

This clone occurred once. The chain joins TRBV10-3 to TRBJ1-1; tentative D call: TRBD1 (5 bases). The CDR3 runs to 13 residues. Trimming pared 4 bases from V and 4 bases from J, leaving 10 bases between. Germline V gives CDR1 ENHRY, CDR2 SYGVKD. CDR3 amino acids: CAISVAGGTEAFF. Here the CDR3 DNA reads TGTGCCATCAGTGTAGCGGGGGGCACTGAAGCTTTCTTT.

The V call is TRBV9, the J call TRBJ1-2, with D possibly being TRBD1 (5 bases). V dropped 3 bases and J dropped 3 bases, with 9 bases sitting between them. Germline values: CDR1 SGDLS, CDR2 YYNGEE. There are 13 residues in the CDR3. This chain's CDR3 is CASSAGLYYGYTF. CDR3 nucleotides: TGTGCCAGCAGCGCGGGACTGTACTATGGCTACACCTTC. Complete variable domain (other parts from reference TRBV9 and TRBJ1-2): DSGVTQTPKHLITATGQRVTLRCSPRSGDLSVYWYQQSLDQGLQFLIQYYNGEERAKGNILERFSAQQFPDLHSELNLSSLELGDSALYFCASSAGLYYGYTFGSGTRLTVV.

In this sample, this clone turned up once. This rearrangement joins TRBV6-5 to TRBJ1-5; D gene unclear. CDR3 length: 15 residues. CDR1 and CDR2 from the germline V gene are MNHEY and SVGAGI. The germline V and J ends were trimmed by 3 bases and 4 bases, with 13 bases remaining between them. CDR3 bases: TGTGCCAGCAGTTATGGGATACCCGCAAATCAGCCCCAGCATTTT. This translates into CASSYGIPANQPQHF.

The rearrangement links TRBV30 to TRBJ1-5; 8 bases fit TRBD1. With 3 bases clipped from V and 4 bases from J, the junction kept 5 bases outside the gene matches. Germline CDR1 and CDR2: GTSNPN and SVGIG (reference sequence). The CDR3 loop spans 14 amino acids. CDR3 protein: CAWRERTGNQPQHF. CDR3 DNA sequence: TGTGCCTGGAGGGAAAGGACAGGGAATCAGCCCCAGCATTTT. Together with reference TRBV30 and TRBJ1-5, the CDR3 gives the full variable domain: SQTIHQWPATLVQPVGSPLSLECTVEGTSNPNLYWYRQAAGRGLQLLFYSVGIGQISSEVPQNLSASRPQDRQFILSSKKLLLSDSGFYLCAWRERTGNQPQHFGDGTRLSIL.

This clone was observed a few times. V is TRBV12-3 or TRBV12-4 and J is TRBJ1-2; tentatively, D is TRBD1 (5 bases). This CDR3 comprises 13 residues. The V end lost 4 bases, the J end lost 2 bases, and 8 bases lay between the germline ends. CDR3 sequence reads: CASSSDKNYGYTF. The CDR3 nucleotides are TGTGCCAGCAGTTCGGACAAGAACTATGGCTACACCTTC.

This sequence joins TRBV12-3 or TRBV12-4 and TRBJ2-7; D gene ambiguous. The CDR3 sequence is 13 residues long. V was cut by 8 bases and J by 0 bases, with 11 bases left in between. The CDR3 loop is CASGPGLSYEQYF. In DNA form, the CDR3 reads TGTGCCAGCGGGCCGGGCCTCTCCTACGAGCAGTACTTC.

J is TRBJ2-3 and V is TRBV5-5; 10 nucleotides agree with TRBD2. This CDR3 is 17 amino acids long. Germline V lookup: CDR1 SGHKS, CDR2 YYEKEE (reference sequence). V was clipped by 0 bases and J by 5 bases; unmatched bases: 9. In nucleotides, the CDR3 is TGTGCCAGCAGCTTGGTCCTAGCGGGGGTTGGGGGAGATACGCAGTATTTT. As protein: CASSLVLAGVGGDTQYF.

The chain uses TRBV7-9 and TRBJ2-7; no clear D. This CDR3 has 14 residues. Per germline, CDR1 SEHNR and CDR2 FQNEAQ (reference sequence). The V and J ends lost 2 bases and 0 bases respectively, with 8 bases between them. CDR3 protein: CASSLIESSYEQYF. CDR3 in DNA: TGTGCCAGCAGCTTAATTGAGAGCTCCTACGAGCAGTACTTC.

This chain links TRBV6-5 with TRBJ1-5; no definite D call. V gave up 3 bases and J gave up 5 bases, with 8 bases separating them. Germline V gene lookup returns CDR1 MNHEY and CDR2 SVGAGI. The length of the CDR3 is 13 residues. The CDR3 reads CASSYGRYQPQHF. The CDR3 nucleotides read TGTGCCAGCAGTTATGGTCGCTATCAGCCCCAGCATTTT.

This clone occurred a few times. The rearrangement uses TRBV28 and TRBJ2-2; no definite D call. V lost 5 bases to trimming and J lost 0 bases, with 10 bases between them. Germline V lookup: CDR1 MDHEN, CDR2 SYDVKM. The CDR3 loop spans 15 amino acids. The CDR3 DNA reads as TGTGCCAGCAGTAGTGGCCAGTCGAACACCGGGGAGCTGTTTTTT. It codes for CASSSGQSNTGELFF.

This chain connects TRBV30 to TRBJ1-3, with TRBD1 as a possible D gene (6 bases). The CDR3 covers 14 residues. The V gene's germline CDR1 is GTSNPN and CDR2 SVGIG (reference sequence). Trimming removed 2 bases at V and 3 bases at J, with 11 bases between. CDR3 region: CAWSMGGLGNTIYF. The CDR3 DNA reads as TGTGCCTGGAGTATGGGGGGCCTTGGAAACACCATATATTTT.

The rearrangement links TRBV2 to TRBJ2-6, with TRBD2 matching over 14 bases. The junction had 12 bases not matched to a gene; V was cut back by 7 bases and J by 4 bases. Germline loops: CDR1 SNHLY, CDR2 FYNNEI. The CDR3 runs 19 residues. The CDR3 coding sequence is TGTGCCAGCACCGGAAGAGGGACTAGCGGGAGCTGGGGGGCCAACGTCCTGACTTTC. The encoded protein is CASTGRGTSGSWGANVLTF.

The rearrangement joins TRBV5-6 to TRBJ2-3; D is unclear. Per germline, CDR1 SGHDT and CDR2 YYEEEE. This CDR3 has 12 residues. Trimming stripped 2 bases from V and 3 bases from J, with 4 bases between. CDR3 residues: CASSFGTDTQYF. The CDR3 DNA sequence: TGTGCCAGCAGCTTTGGGACAGATACGCAGTATTTT.

The chain is built from TRBV2 and TRBJ1-1; D gene unclear. The germline V and J ends were trimmed by 8 bases and 8 bases, with 9 bases remaining between them. Per germline, CDR1 SNHLY and CDR2 FYNNEI. This CDR3 is 10 amino acids long. The CDR3 DNA sequence: TGTGCCAGCTCGTCTAAAGAAGCTTTCTTT. Protein sequence: CASSSKEAFF.

The rearrangement links TRBV12-5 to TRBJ1-2; no clear D. The germline V gene has CDR1 LGHNT and CDR2 FRNRAP. The V and J ends lost 0 bases and 6 bases respectively, with 5 bases between them. The CDR3 has 12 residues. CDR3 sequence reads: CASGLVTDGYTF. CDR3 in DNA: TGTGCTAGTGGTTTGGTAACTGATGGCTACACCTTC.

The V call is TRBV3-1 (or the pseudogene TRBV3-2), the J call TRBJ2-5; the match to TRBD2 covers 8 bases. The CDR3 sequence is 15 residues long. J lost 7 bases, V lost 4 bases, and 11 bases had no gene match. Per germline, CDR1 LGHDT and CDR2 YNNKEL (reference sequence). CDR3 DNA: TGTGCCAGCAGCCCTCCCCCCCAGCGGGGGCCGACCCAGTACTTC. Encoded protein: CASSPPPQRGPTQYF.

The chain employs TRBV30 and TRBJ1-3; D is ambiguous. Germline lookup yields CDR1 GTSNPN and CDR2 SVGIG (reference sequence). This CDR3 comprises 15 residues. With 2 bases removed from V and 0 bases from J, the gap between germline ends came to 11 bases. Written as DNA, the CDR3 is TGTGCCTGGAGTTATGGGATAAGCTCTGGAAACACCATATATTTT. It yields the protein CAWSYGISSGNTIYF.

The chain uses TRBV12-5 and TRBJ1-2, with TRBD1 matching 7 bases. Germline-derived CDR1 and CDR2 are LGHNT and FRNRAP. The CDR3 spans 13 residues. The J segment lost 7 bases and the V segment lost 6 bases, leaving 8 bases of the junction unmatched. CDR3 region: CASGADRVGGYTF. The CDR3 coding sequence is TGTGCTAGTGGAGCTGACAGGGTGGGTGGCTACACCTTC.